This T cell receptor beta chain was observed in a study of T cells after yellow fever vaccination. Study observations and caveats: FACS-sorted repertoires might harbor abundant contaminating clonotypes from the bulk population. Once the booster was given, most primary-vaccination clones reappeared, at about 96% for CD4 and around 90% for CD8. Just a small share of clonotypes turned up in the CD4 compartment as well as the CD8 compartment.

In making TCR cDNA, 5'RACE template switching added a universal primer site and UMIs to it. Using its own MiXCR run on the 5' RACE reads, TCRdb lists one record per CDR3 protein. Of approximately 150,000 distinct CDR3 sequences detected, approximately 9.9% appear once; the ten largest clones hold roughly a third. The germline gives CDR1 LGHNA, CDR2 YNFKEQ. CDR3 size: 17 residues. The V and J ends lost 0 bases and 3 bases respectively, with 14 bases between them. This clonotype was picked up a small number of times. Its cognate antigen is unknown. The sequencing used CD8+ T cells sorted from PBMCs, collected 45 days after the yellow fever booster vaccination. This chain uses TRBV4-2 with TRBJ2-2; D tentatively reads TRBD1 or TRBD2 (5 bases each). The TCR was taken from a man between 18 and 35 years old who received the YFV17D yellow fever vaccine. This chain's CDR3 is CASSQDGGWADTGELFF. In DNA, the CDR3 is TGTGCCAGCAGCCAAGATGGGGGATGGGCGGACACCGGGGAGCTGTTTTTT.